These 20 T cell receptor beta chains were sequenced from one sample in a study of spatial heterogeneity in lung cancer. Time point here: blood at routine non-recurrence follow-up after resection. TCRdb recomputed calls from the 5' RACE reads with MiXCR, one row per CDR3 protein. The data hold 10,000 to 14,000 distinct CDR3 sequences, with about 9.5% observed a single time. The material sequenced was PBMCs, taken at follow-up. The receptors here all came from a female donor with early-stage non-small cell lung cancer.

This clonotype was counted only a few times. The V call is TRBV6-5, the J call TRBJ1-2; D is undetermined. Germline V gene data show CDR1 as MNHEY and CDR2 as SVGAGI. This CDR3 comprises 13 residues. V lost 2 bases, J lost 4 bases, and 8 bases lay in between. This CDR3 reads CASSYMLGYGYTF. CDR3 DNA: TGTGCCAGCAGTTACATGCTGGGCTATGGCTACACCTTC.

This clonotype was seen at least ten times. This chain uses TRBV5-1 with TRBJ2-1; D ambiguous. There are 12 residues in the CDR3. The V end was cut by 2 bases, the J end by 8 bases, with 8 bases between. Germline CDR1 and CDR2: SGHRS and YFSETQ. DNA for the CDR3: TGCGCCAGCAGCTTCTCACTTGATGAGCAGTTCTTC. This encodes CASSFSLDEQFF.

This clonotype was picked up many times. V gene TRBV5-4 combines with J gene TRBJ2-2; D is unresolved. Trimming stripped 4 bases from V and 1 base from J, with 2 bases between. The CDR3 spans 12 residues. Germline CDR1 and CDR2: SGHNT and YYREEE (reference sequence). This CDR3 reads CASSQNTGELFF. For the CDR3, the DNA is TGTGCCAGCAGCCAGAACACCGGGGAGCTGTTTTTT.

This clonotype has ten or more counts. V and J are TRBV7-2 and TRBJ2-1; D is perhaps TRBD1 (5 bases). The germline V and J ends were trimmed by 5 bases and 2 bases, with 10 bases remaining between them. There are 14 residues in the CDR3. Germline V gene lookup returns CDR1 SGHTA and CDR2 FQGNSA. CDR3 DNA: TGTGCCAGCAGCCCGATGGGGCCCTACAATGAGCAGTTCTTC. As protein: CASSPMGPYNEQFF.

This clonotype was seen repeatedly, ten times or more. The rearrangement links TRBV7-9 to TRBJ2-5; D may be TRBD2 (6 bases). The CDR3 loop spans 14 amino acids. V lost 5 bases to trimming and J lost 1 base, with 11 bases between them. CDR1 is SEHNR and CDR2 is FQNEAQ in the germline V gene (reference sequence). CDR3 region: CASSGAGFQETQYF. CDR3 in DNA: TGTGCCAGCAGCGGCGCGGGGTTCCAAGAGACCCAGTACTTC.

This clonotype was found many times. This chain's CDR3 is CASSRGLNNEQFF. As DNA, the CDR3 is TGTGCCAGCAGTAGAGGCCTTAACAATGAGCAGTTCTTC. The J gene is TRBJ2-1, the V gene TRBV6-2 or TRBV6-3; no definite D call. Trimming cost V 5 bases and J 5 bases, with 10 bases left between them. Germline V gene sequence: CDR1 MNHEY, CDR2 SVGEGT. CDR3 length equals 13 residues.

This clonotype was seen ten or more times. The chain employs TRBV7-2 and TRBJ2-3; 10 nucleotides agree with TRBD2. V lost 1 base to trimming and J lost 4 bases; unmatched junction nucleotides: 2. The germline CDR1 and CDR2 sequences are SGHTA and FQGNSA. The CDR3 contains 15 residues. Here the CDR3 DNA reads TGTGCCAGCAGCTTAGGAGCGGGAGGGCCAGATACGCAGTATTTT. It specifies CASSLGAGGPDTQYF.

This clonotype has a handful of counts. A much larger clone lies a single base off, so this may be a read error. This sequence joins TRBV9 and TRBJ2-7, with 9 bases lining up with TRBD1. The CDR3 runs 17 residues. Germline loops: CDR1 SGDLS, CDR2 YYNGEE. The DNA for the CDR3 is TGTGCCGGCAGCGTAGGGGGCTCGGGACAGGGAATGATCGAGCAGTACTTC. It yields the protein CAGSVGGSGQGMIEQYF.

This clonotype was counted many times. The CDR3 is CASSPDSYNSPLHF. The CDR3 DNA is TGTGCCAGCAGCCCGGACAGTTATAATTCACCCCTCCACTTT. The chain couples TRBV7-6 to TRBJ1-6; D may be TRBD1 (6 bases). The V gene lost 5 bases and the J gene lost 4 bases, with 9 bases spanning the gap. This CDR3 contains 14 residues. CDR1 and CDR2 (germline): SGHVS, FNYEAQ.

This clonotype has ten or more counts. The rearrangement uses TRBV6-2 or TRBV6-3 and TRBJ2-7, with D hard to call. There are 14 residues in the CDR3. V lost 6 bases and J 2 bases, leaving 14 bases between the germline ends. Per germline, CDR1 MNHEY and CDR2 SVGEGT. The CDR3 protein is CASSPATKPYEQYF. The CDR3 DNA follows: TGTGCCAGCAGCCCGGCAACTAAACCCTACGAGCAGTACTTC.

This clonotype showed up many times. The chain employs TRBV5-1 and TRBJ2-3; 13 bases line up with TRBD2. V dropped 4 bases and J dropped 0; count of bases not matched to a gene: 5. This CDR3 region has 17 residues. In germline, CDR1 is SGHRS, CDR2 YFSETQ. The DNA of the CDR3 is TGCGCCAGCAGCCCAGGACTAGCGGGGGTTAGCACAGATACGCAGTATTTT. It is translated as CASSPGLAGVSTDTQYF.

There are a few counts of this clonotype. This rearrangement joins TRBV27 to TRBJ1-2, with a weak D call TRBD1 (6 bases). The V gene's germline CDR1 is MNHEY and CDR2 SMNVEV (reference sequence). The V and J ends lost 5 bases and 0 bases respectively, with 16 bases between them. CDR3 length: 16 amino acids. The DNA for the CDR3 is TGTGCCAGCAGTCCCTCGGAGGGGGAAACTAACTATGGCTACACCTTC. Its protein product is CASSPSEGETNYGYTF.

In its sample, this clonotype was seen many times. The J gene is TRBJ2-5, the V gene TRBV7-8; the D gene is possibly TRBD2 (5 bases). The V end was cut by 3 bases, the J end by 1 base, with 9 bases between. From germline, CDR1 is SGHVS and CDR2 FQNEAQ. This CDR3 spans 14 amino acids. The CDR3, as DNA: TGTGCCAGCAGCTTCCCGGGATTCCAAGAGACCCAGTACTTC. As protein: CASSFPGFQETQYF.

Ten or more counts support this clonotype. CDR3 nucleotide sequence: TGTGCCAGCAGTGACCTGGCAGGGGTCCTAGCGGGCCAAGAGACCCAGTACTTC. Protein product: CASSDLAGVLAGQETQYF. The chain has TRBV27 and TRBJ2-5, with 8 bases identical to TRBD2. The CDR3 totals 18 residues. With 5 bases clipped from V and 1 base from J, the junction kept 15 bases outside the gene matches. The germline V gene has CDR1 MNHEY and CDR2 SMNVEV (reference sequence).

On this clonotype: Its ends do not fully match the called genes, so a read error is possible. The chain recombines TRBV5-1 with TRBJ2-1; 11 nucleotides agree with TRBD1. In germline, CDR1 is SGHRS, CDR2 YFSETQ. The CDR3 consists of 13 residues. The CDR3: CASSTRTGGPAVF. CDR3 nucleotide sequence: TGCGCCAGCAGCACCCGGACAGGGGGCCCTGCTGTCTTC. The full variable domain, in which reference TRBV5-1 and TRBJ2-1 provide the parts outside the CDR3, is KAGVTQTPRYLIKTRGQQVTLSCSPISGHRSVSWYQQTPGQGLQFLFEYFSETQRNKGNFPGRFSGRQFSNSRSEMNVSTLELGDSALYLCASSTRTGGPAVFGPGTRLTVL.

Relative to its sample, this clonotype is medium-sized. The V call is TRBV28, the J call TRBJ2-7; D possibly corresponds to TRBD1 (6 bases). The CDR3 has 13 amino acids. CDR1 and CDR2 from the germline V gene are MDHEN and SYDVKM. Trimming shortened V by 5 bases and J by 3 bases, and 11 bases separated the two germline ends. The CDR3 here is CASSIGTHYEQYF. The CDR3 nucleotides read TGTGCCAGCAGTATCGGGACACACTACGAGCAGTACTTC.

The CDR3 bases are TGTGCCATCAGTGAGTCTCTTTCTGCGGAATACACAGATACGCAGTATTTT. It yields the protein CAISESLSAEYTDTQYF. The chain is built from TRBV10-3 and TRBJ2-3; D gene ambiguous. Germline V gene sequence: CDR1 ENHRY, CDR2 SYGVKD. The CDR3 runs to 17 residues. V was pared by 0 bases and J by 2 bases, with 15 bases between.

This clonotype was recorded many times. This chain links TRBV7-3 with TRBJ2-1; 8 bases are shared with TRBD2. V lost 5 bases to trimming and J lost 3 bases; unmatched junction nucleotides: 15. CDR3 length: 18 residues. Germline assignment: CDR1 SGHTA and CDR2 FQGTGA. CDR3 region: CASSHGLLLAESYNEQFF. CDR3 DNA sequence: TGTGCCAGCAGCCATGGCCTCCTACTAGCGGAGAGCTACAATGAGCAGTTCTTC. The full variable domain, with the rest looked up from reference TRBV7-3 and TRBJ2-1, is GAGVSQTPSNKVTEKGKYVELRCDPISGHTALYWYRQSLGQGPEFLIYFQGTGAADDSGLPNDRFFAVRPEGSVSTLKIQRTERGDSAVYLCASSHGLLLAESYNEQFFGPGTRLTVL.

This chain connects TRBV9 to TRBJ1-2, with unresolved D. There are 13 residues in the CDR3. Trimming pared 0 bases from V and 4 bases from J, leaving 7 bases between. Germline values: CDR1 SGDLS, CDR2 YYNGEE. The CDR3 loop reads CASSVEAGYGYTF. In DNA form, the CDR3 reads TGTGCCAGCAGCGTAGAGGCGGGCTATGGCTACACCTTC. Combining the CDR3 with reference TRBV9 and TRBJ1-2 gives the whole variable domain DSGVTQTPKHLITATGQRVTLRCSPRSGDLSVYWYQQSLDQGLQFLIQYYNGEERAKGNILERFSAQQFPDLHSELNLSSLELGDSALYFCASSVEAGYGYTFGSGTRLTVV.

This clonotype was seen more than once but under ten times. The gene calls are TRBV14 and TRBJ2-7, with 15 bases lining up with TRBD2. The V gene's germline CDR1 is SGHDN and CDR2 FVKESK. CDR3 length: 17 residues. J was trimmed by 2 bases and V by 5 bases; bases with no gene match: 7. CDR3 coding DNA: TGTGCCAGCAGCATCTCCGGGACTAGCGGGAGGCCCTACGAGCAGTACTTC. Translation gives CASSISGTSGRPYEQYF.